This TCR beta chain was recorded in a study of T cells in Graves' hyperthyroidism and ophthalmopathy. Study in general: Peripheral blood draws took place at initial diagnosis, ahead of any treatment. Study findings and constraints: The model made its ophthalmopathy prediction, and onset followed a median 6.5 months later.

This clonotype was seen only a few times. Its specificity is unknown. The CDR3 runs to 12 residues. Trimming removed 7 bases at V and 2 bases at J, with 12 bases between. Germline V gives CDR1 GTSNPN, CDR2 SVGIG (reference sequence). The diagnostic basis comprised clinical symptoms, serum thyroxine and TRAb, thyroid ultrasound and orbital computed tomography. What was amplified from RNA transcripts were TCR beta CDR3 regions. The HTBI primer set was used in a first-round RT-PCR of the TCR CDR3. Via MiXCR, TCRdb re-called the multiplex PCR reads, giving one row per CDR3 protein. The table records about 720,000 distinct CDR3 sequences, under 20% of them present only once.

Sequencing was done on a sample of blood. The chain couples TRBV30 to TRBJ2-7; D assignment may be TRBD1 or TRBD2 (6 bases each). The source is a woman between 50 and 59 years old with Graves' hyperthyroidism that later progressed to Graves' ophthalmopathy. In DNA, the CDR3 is TGTGCCTCGAAGGGGGGCGCCTACGAGCAGTACTTC. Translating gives CASKGGAYEQYF.